A single sample gave rise to the 3 T cell receptor beta chains below, sequenced in a study of shared clonotypes between healthy human individuals (dated by TCRdb to the early 2020s). Preparation of the library involved the immunoSEQ multiplex PCR assay. TCRdb limited this immuneACCESS table to in-frame rearrangements with V and J called. A share of clones is missing; checked studies link under half to unresolved V genes, and the rest is unexplained. Recorded for this sample are approximately 2,000,000 clones; 85% to 95% of them occurred a single time. The ten largest clones take up less than 2% of the sample. CD8 naive samples were CD45RO-negative cells positively selected for CCR7, giving a CD45RA+CCR7+ population that excluded TemRA cells. Sample: naive CD8+ T cells from PBMCs. The intended sense of this specimen's cell subset or site label: CD45RA+CCR7+. The source of these receptors is a man aged 18-30 years in good health. Some clones in this sample may be carry-over from other donors' samples.

The chain recombines TRBV4-1 with TRBJ1-3; TRBD1 agrees at 7 bases. Per germline, CDR1 MGHRA and CDR2 YSYEKL. J lost 1 base, V lost 2 bases, and 8 bases had no gene match. This CDR3 is built from 17 residues. The CDR3 loop reads CASSQTPDRLSGNTIYF. CDR3 in DNA: TGCGCCAGCAGCCAAACTCCGGACAGGTTATCTGGAAACACCATATATTTT.

The CDR3 is CASSPEQGATNEKLFF. The CDR3 nucleotides read TGTGCCAGCAGCCCGGAGCAGGGTGCAACTAATGAAAAACTGTTTTTT. V and J are TRBV5-4 and TRBJ1-4; perhaps TRBD1 as D (5 bases). V lost 4 bases and J lost 0, with 13 bases in between. The CDR3 covers 16 residues. CDR1 is SGHNT and CDR2 is YYREEE in the germline V gene (reference sequence).

The rearrangement joins TRBV5-1 to TRBJ2-7; 12 bases are shared with TRBD2. Germline trimming cut 0 bases from V and 4 bases from J; bases unmatched to any gene: 2. Germline CDR1 reads SGHRS; CDR2 reads YFSETQ. This CDR3 is built from 15 residues. The CDR3 DNA sequence: TGCGCCAGCAGCTTGGCCGGGACTAGCGGGTACGAGCAGTACTTC. This codes for CASSLAGTSGYEQYF.